Included here is one T cell receptor beta chain sequence, with context. The entry originates in a study of blood T cell repertoires in COVID-19. Study summary: Sources were T cells, B-cell-depleted T cells, or PBMCs; the material itself was cDNA or gDNA.

The age range of participants was about 18 to 95 years, with residence in under 30 US areas. A PCR-confirmed or clinician-diagnosed COVID-19 case had contacted exposed participants within 2 weeks of entry. Per the study methods: Using reference gene primer amplification, nucleated cell counts were estimated. Sequencing was performed with immunoSEQ multiplex PCR; in TCRdb, only in-frame clones are kept and a portion is missing. V, J and clone size derive from that table, while D and trimming were established from the DNA sequence. The sample has about 260,000 clones, approximately 90% seen once. The TCR sequence derives from a man aged 45-65 years who had been exposed to COVID-19. The sequenced sample was PBMCs or T cells enriched from blood (not recorded which).

As DNA, the CDR3 is TGTGCCAGCAGTGCGGTCAGGGCAAGTGGCTACACCTTC. Translating it yields CASSAVRASGYTF. J is TRBJ1-2 and V is TRBV25-1; tentatively, D is TRBD1 (5 bases). The CDR3 extends over 13 amino acids. Between the trimmed V and J ends, which lost 4 bases and 7 bases, there was a span of 13 bases. Germline CDR1 MGHDK, CDR2 SYGVNS.